This T cell receptor (beta chain) originates from a study of blood T cell repertoires in COVID-19. Study-wide context: Collection of acute and convalescent COVID-19 samples took place in the United States, Italy and Spain. T cells, B-cell-depleted T cells, or PBMCs provided the cDNA or gDNA that served as material.

The data were produced by immunoSEQ multiplex PCR, yet TCRdb's version contains in-frame clones alone and is incomplete. The sample shows 350,000 to 400,000 clones, approximately 87% of them seen only once. V was shortened by 5 bases and J by 3 bases, with 8 bases between the two germline ends. Germline V gene lookup returns CDR1 MDHEN and CDR2 SYDVKM. The CDR3 runs 13 residues. Self-reported history from a screening survey and questionnaire set each donor's cohort. The rearrangement joins TRBV28 to TRBJ1-3; D unclear. Source material: PBMCs or T cells enriched from blood (not recorded which). The TCR sequence derives from a woman aged 30 to 39 with acute COVID-19. DNA for the CDR3: TGTGCCAGCAGTGGAGGGTATGGAAACACCATATATTTT. It yields the protein CASSGGYGNTIYF.